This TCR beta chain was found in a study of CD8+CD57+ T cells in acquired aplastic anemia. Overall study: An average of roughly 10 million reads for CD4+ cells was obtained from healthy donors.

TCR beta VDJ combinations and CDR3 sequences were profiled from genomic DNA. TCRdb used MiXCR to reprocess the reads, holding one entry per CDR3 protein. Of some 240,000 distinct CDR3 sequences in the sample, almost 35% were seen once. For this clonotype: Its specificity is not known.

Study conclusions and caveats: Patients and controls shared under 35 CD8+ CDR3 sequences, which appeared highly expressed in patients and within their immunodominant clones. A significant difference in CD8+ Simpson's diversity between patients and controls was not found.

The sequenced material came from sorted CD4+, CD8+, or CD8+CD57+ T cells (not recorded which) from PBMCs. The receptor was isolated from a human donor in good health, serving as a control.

The CDR3 loop is CSVQGSGYSPLHF. Here the CDR3 DNA reads TGCAGTGTTCAGGGCTCGGGGTATTCACCCCTCCACTTT. V gene TRBV20-1 combines with J gene TRBJ1-6, with D perhaps matching TRBD1 (5 bases). CDR1 DFQATT and CDR2 SNEGSKA come from the germline V gene (reference sequence). CDR3 size: 13 residues. The V end lost 7 bases, the J end lost 8 bases, and 15 bases lay between the germline ends.